This T cell receptor beta chain emerged from a study of blood T cell repertoires in COVID-19. TCRdb's copy holds only in-frame clones and misses some; the assay was immunoSEQ multiplex PCR. Of 300,000 to 450,000 clones listed, roughly 84% were seen once; the top ten hold 0.9% to 1.2%. The CDR3 spans 15 residues. Looked up from germline, CDR1 is LNHDA and CDR2 is SQIVND (reference sequence). Trimming left V 5 bases short and J 7 bases short, with 18 bases between. Input material: PBMCs or T cells enriched from blood (not recorded which). This TCR came from a woman under 40 who had recovered from COVID-19. This rearrangement joins TRBV19 to TRBJ1-5; TRBD1 might be the D (5 bases). CDR3 amino acids: CASSPPGLGRQPQHF. The CDR3 bases are TGTGCCAGTAGTCCTCCGGGACTAGGAAGGCAGCCCCAGCATTTT.